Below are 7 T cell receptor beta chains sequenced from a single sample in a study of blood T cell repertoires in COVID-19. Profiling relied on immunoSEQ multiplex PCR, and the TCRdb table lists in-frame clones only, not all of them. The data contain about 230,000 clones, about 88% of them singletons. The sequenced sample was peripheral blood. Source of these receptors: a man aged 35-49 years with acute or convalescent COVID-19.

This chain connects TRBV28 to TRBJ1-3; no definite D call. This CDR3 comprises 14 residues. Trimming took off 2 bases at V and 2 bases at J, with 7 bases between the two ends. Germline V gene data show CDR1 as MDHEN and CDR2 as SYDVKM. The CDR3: CASSLPGTGNTIYF. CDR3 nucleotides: TGTGCCAGCAGTTTACCGGGTACTGGAAACACCATATATTTT. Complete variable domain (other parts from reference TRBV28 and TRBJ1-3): DVKVTQSSRYLVKRTGEKVFLECVQDMDHENMFWYRQDPGLGLRLIYFSYDVKMKEKGDIPEGYSVSREKKERFSLILESASTNQTSMYLCASSLPGTGNTIYFGEGSWLTVV.

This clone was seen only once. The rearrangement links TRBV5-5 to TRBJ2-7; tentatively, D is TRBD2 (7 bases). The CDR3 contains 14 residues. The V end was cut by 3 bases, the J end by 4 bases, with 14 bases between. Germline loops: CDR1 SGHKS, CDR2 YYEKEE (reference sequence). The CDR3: CASSSRGGEYEQYF. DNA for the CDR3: TGTGCCAGCAGCTCGCGCGGGGGCGAGTACGAGCAGTACTTC.

The CDR3 sequence: CASSTGTSVPYEQYF. The CDR3, as DNA: TGTGCCAGCAGCACCGGGACTAGCGTACCCTACGAGCAGTACTTC. The J gene is TRBJ2-7, the V gene TRBV11-2; 10 bases are a match to TRBD2. The ends lost 5 bases at V and 2 bases at J; junction bases unmatched: 6. Looked up from germline, CDR1 is SGHAT and CDR2 is FQNNGV. CDR3 length: 15 residues. Full variable domain (remainder filled in from reference TRBV11-2 and TRBJ2-7): EAGVAQSPRYKIIEKRQSVAFWCNPISGHATLYWYQQILGQGPKLLIQFQNNGVVDDSQLPKDRFSAERLKGVDSTLKIQPAKLEDSAVYLCASSTGTSVPYEQYFGPGTRLTVT.

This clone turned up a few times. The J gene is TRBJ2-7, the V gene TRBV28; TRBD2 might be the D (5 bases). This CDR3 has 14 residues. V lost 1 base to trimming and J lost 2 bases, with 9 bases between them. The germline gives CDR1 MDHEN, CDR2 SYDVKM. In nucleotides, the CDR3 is TGTGCCAGCAGTTTATTATCCGGGACCTACGAGCAGTACTTC. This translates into CASSLLSGTYEQYF.

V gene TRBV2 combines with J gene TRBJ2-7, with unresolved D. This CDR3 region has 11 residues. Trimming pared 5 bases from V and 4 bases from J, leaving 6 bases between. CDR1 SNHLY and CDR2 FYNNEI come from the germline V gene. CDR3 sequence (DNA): TGTGCCAGCAGTTCGTTGTACGAGCAGTACTTC. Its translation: CASSSLYEQYF.

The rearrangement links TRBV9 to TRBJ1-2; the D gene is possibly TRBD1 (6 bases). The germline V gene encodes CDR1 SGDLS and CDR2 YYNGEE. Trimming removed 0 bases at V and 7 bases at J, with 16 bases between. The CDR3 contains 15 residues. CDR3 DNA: TGTGCCAGCAGCGTAGCTCAAGTAAGGGGGTGTGGCTACACCTTC. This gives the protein CASSVAQVRGCGYTF.

As DNA, the CDR3 is TGTGCCTGGAAATTCGGAGCTATGGATGAGCAGTTCTTC. Amino acid sequence: CAWKFGAMDEQFF. The rearrangement joins TRBV30 to TRBJ2-1; no firm D call. The CDR3 spans 13 residues. V lost 4 bases, J lost 8 bases, and 15 bases lay in between. The germline V gene encodes CDR1 GTSNPN and CDR2 SVGIG (reference sequence).